The source of this T cell receptor beta chain is a study of shared clonotypes between healthy human individuals (dated by TCRdb to the early 2020s). Study-level background: Three men and a couple of women, aged 18 to 49 years, made up the cohort. Different laboratories and diverse techniques were used to prepare libraries and sequence TCR repertoires, to increase sequencing depth and limit assay-specific biases. To estimate repertoire size and how much clonotype sharing occurs between individuals, the study deeply sequenced the blood TCR repertoires of roughly 5 healthy adults. For each donor, CD4 naive and CD4 memory were each given three plates, CD8 naive was given two plates, and CD8 memory was given one plate. Between about 0.94 and 8.9 billion PBMCs per donor were obtained by leukapheresis. What the authors observed across the whole study: Higher generation probabilities were observed for clonotypes shared by all four sorted-subset donors than for non-shared clonotypes. Based on pairwise subsampling, the degree of clonotype sharing among donors was expected to be affected by sequencing depth. The genetic and exposure-history diversity represented was limited by the small number of donors. About 5% of naive CD4, 3.5% of naive CD8, about 2.1% of memory CD4, and about 0.4% of memory CD8 clonotypes were shared across several donors. Sampling was restricted to blood, and TCR repertoires in tissue are likely to differ from TCR repertoires in blood. Larger estimated clonotype richness was generally found for naive subsets than for memory subsets. Rarefaction of sorted-subset datasets indicated incomplete sequencing despite the large sequencing depth.

Donors were healthy HIV-negative adults with no recently reported acute infections or vaccinations. Only Caucasian adults living in Nashville, Tennessee, USA were represented among the donors. Magnetic negative selection was used to enrich CD4+ T cells, after which naive cells were positively selected on CD45RA and the negative fraction became the memory subset. Blood was obtained by leukapheresis, after which PBMCs were separated by Ficoll-Histopaque density gradient centrifugation and cryopreserved in liquid nitrogen vapor phase. Analytical flow cytometry was used to check the purity and quantity of each magnetically sorted T cell population. Each sorted fraction had its genomic DNA isolated and then quantified by UV absorbance on a Nanodrop 2000c. Using the deep immunoSEQ assay, TCR CDR3 regions were amplified from genomic DNA by multiplex PCR. Genomic DNA extracted from each cell subset was distributed evenly over all wells of several immunoSEQ 96-well plates, and each plate served as one replicate. For sorted subsets, each replicate PCR was loaded with around 200 ng genomic DNA, equivalent to 25,000 to 35,000 T cell genomes. The purified libraries were quantified using a Qubit 3.0 fluorometer, sized with a Bioanalyzer 2100, and then quantified again using the KAPA Library Quantification kit. Every immunoSEQ 96-well plate was sequenced on a dedicated single-read 150-cycle Illumina NextSeq 550 flow cell. In the original analysis: Because only junctional sequences without quality scores were contained in the immunoSEQ output, filtering matching that applied to full-length reads could not be performed. Sequences were annotated with PyIR, a Python wrapper for IgBLAST v1.9, and V/J genes and CDR3 were assigned using IMGT germline references. Any read was removed if the V/J assignment was weak (E-value above 1e-6), the CDR3 was missing, or the read contained stop codons, out-of-frame junctions, or ambiguous translated residues. V3J clonotypes were defined by identical inferred V gene, J gene, and CDR3 amino acid sequence. Percentage overlap between repertoires was computed as shared unique clonotypes divided by the size of the smaller repertoire. Three approaches were used to assess repertoire richness: RTK rarefaction, the Chao1 estimator, and Recon v2.1 estimates of unobserved clonotypes. Generation probabilities were computed with OLGA for all TCRbeta clonotypes obtained by the gDNA method from several donors. The table comes from immuneACCESS by way of TCRdb, which keeps in-frame sequences with V and J called. Part of the clones is missing from these tables; in studies checked, under half for an unresolved V gene and the rest for unknown reasons. Clone size and the V and J calls come from that table; the DNA yielded D and trimming. In this sample the table shows a few million clones, about 92% of which occur a single time. 0.35% to 0.45% of the sample belongs to the ten largest clones.

A note on this clone: What antigen it recognizes has not been identified. No much larger clonotype is one base removed from it; base qualities were not supplied.

The junction shows trimming of 6 bases on V and 2 bases on J, plus 15 bases between the germline ends. According to the germline V gene, CDR1 reads MDHEN and CDR2 reads SYDVKM. The CDR3 measures 15 amino acids from cysteine to phenylalanine. CDR3 DNA is the only sequence kept; it has 45 bases, read in frame from the first base. Source material: naive CD4+ T cells from PBMCs. Read against the paper, the sample's cell subset or site label means: CD45RA+ positively selected. This TCR was sampled from a man aged 18-30 years in good health. Some clones in this sample may be carry-over from other donors' samples. The chain is encoded by TRBV28 joined to TRBJ2-3; TRBD2 is possibly the D segment (6 matching bases). Here the CDR3 is given as CASSPRGRYTDTQYF. Read as DNA, the sequence is TGTGCCAGCAGCCCGCGGGGTCGCTACACAGATACGCAGTATTTT.